This TCR beta chain was found in a study of technical replicates of blood from several donors. This CDR3 spans 15 amino acids. V was trimmed by 6 bases and J by 5 bases, leaving 16 bases between them. CDR1 MNHEY and CDR2 SVGAGI come from the germline V gene. Measured with immunoSEQ multiplex PCR; TCRdb has only the in-frame clones, and not every one. The table has around 85,000 clones, approximately 94% seen once. The sequence was obtained from a human donor in good health. Source material: T cells isolated from PBMCs. V and J are TRBV6-5 and TRBJ1-4; TRBD1 is a possible D gene (5 bases). CDR3 amino acids: CASRITGGNNEKLFF. DNA for the CDR3: TGTGCCAGCAGAATTACGGGGGGAAACAATGAAAAACTGTTTTTT.